Listed here are 22 T cell receptor beta chains from one sample, sequenced in a study of read filtering for tumor transcriptome and immune sequencing (dated by TCRdb to 2018 to 2020). The reads were generated on an Illumina HiSeq 4000. TCR libraries were constructed from approximately 390 ng RNA using the Immunoverse kit, and molecular barcoded adaptors covering alpha/delta and beta/gamma chains were employed. TCRdb redid the processing of the public reads, applying fastp at Q25 and MiXCR, and retained in-frame beta chains. Each entry merges the rows of one CDR3 protein and shows their most common DNA and genes. This sample holds about 24,000 distinct CDR3 sequences; more than 20% were observed only once. The ten largest clonotypes hold 15% to 20% of the sample. The sequencing input was a population of CD138-negative cells sorted from bone marrow. The sample's cell subset or site label is to be understood as: bone marrow mononuclear cells depleted of CD138+ plasma/myeloma cells by negative magnetic selection. The source of these receptors is a donor over 35 with multiple myeloma.

In its sample, this clonotype was seen many times. The rearrangement joins TRBV29-1 to TRBJ2-7; 7 bases are a match to TRBD1. Losses at the gene ends were 7 bases for V and 0 bases for J; bases not matched to a gene: 6. This CDR3 is built from 13 residues. In germline, CDR1 is SQVTM, CDR2 ANQGSEA. The CDR3 coding sequence is TGCAGCGCGGCTAGACAGGGCTCCTACGAGCAGTACTTC. Translation gives CSAARQGSYEQYF.

This clonotype has only one observation. Since a much larger clone is just one base distant, this may be a read error. The chain combines TRBV29-1 with TRBJ2-3, with D tentatively TRBD2 (6 bases). CDR1 is SQVTM and CDR2 is ANQGSEA in the germline V gene. The CDR3 covers 11 residues. The CDR3 protein is CTVEVPSTRDF. DNA of the CDR3: TGCACCGTTGAAGTGCCCTCGACTAGAGATTTT.

There are many counts of this clonotype. The chain's CDR3 is CSVSFSYNEQFF. CDR3 nucleotides: TGCAGCGTTTCTTTCTCCTACAATGAGCAGTTCTTC. The chain links TRBV29-1 to TRBJ2-1; D not resolved. Germline-derived CDR1 and CDR2 are SQVTM and ANQGSEA. The CDR3 covers 12 residues. The V end lost 5 bases, the J end lost 0 bases, and 5 bases lay between the germline ends.

This clonotype showed up many times. This chain connects TRBV6-1 to TRBJ2-2, with 11 bases aligning to TRBD2. Germline values: CDR1 MNHNS, CDR2 SASEGT. Trimming removed 4 bases from V and 6 bases from J; junction bases left unmatched: 4. The CDR3 has 15 residues. CDR3 in amino acids: CASSVSGRAAGELFF. CDR3 DNA: TGTGCCAGCAGTGTTAGCGGGAGGGCGGCCGGGGAGCTGTTTTTT.

The chain combines TRBV19 with TRBJ2-1; tentatively, D is TRBD1 or TRBD2 (6 bases each). The CDR3 is made up of 13 amino acids. Looked up from germline, CDR1 is LNHDA and CDR2 is SQIVND (reference sequence). Trimming removed 6 bases at V and 7 bases at J, with 13 bases between. For the CDR3, the DNA is TGTGCCAGTAGCGAGAGGGGGAGGAATGAGCAGTTCTTC. Protein sequence: CASSERGRNEQFF.

This clonotype was found many times. The genes are TRBV6-1 and TRBJ2-1, with 11 bases fitting TRBD2. The CDR3 is made up of 14 amino acids. V dropped 6 bases and J dropped 7; count of bases not matched to a gene: 5. Germline CDR1 MNHNS, CDR2 SASEGT. The CDR3 nucleotides read TGTGCCAGCAGGTCTAGCGGGAGGATGAATGAGCAGTTCTTC. Protein sequence: CASRSSGRMNEQFF.

This clonotype was recorded many times. The chain couples TRBV7-8 to TRBJ2-7; D remains ambiguous. This CDR3 has 14 amino acids. V lost 3 bases and J lost 3, with 12 bases in between. The germline V gene has CDR1 SGHVS and CDR2 FQNEAQ. The CDR3 DNA sequence: TGTGCCAGCAGCTTTCCAGCGAACGACTACGAGCAGTACTTC. Amino acids: CASSFPANDYEQYF.

Many counts were recorded for this clonotype. This sequence joins TRBV5-1 and TRBJ2-7; 7 bases are shared with TRBD2. The ends lost 7 bases at V and 5 bases at J; junction bases unmatched: 21. This CDR3 contains 17 residues. The germline V gene encodes CDR1 SGHRS and CDR2 YFSETQ. CDR3 sequence reads: CASSPIPSGVGGNEQYF. In nucleotides, the CDR3 is TGCGCCAGCTCTCCAATCCCGAGCGGGGTGGGGGGTAACGAGCAGTACTTC.

There are many counts of this clonotype. This rearrangement joins TRBV7-9 to TRBJ2-7; 8 positions agree with TRBD1. V shed 4 bases and J 0 bases; nucleotides not matched to a gene: 5. The CDR3 totals 15 residues. Per the germline V gene, CDR1 is SEHNR and CDR2 is FQNEAQ (reference sequence). The CDR3 DNA reads TGTGCCAGCAGCTCCGGGACAGGCAACTCCTACGAGCAGTACTTC. Translating it yields CASSSGTGNSYEQYF. Based on the CDR3 plus reference TRBV7-9 and TRBJ2-7, the full variable domain is DTGVSQNPRHKITKRGQNVTFRCDPISEHNRLYWYRQTLGQGPEFLTYFQNEAQLEKSRLLSDRFSAERPKGSFSTLEIQRTEQGDSAMYLCASSSGTGNSYEQYFGPGTRLTVT.

This clonotype is medium-sized (0.01 to 0.1%) in the sample. DNA for the CDR3: TGTGCCTGGACCCGCGGGACTAGCAACAATGAGCAGTTCTTC. This codes for CAWTRGTSNNEQFF. V is TRBV30 and J is TRBJ2-1; TRBD2 matches at 9 bases. After removal of 4 bases from V and 5 bases from J, the junction contained 6 bases not matched to a gene. The CDR3 runs 14 residues. The germline V gene encodes CDR1 GTSNPN and CDR2 SVGIG (reference sequence).

This clonotype has a count of ten or more. The rearrangement links TRBV29-1 to TRBJ2-2, with D perhaps given as TRBD1 or TRBD2 (6 bases each). V was cut by 5 bases and J by 6 bases, with 16 bases left in between. This CDR3 is built from 14 residues. The germline CDR1 and CDR2 sequences are SQVTM and ANQGSEA. The CDR3 loop is CSVPRWGAAGELFF. The CDR3 DNA is TGCAGCGTTCCCCGGTGGGGGGCCGCCGGGGAGCTGTTTTTT.

This clonotype was detected many times. The genes are TRBV29-1 and TRBJ2-2; TRBD1 matches at 7 bases. The CDR3 loop spans 15 amino acids. From germline, CDR1 is SQVTM and CDR2 ANQGSEA. V lost 7 bases to trimming and J lost 0 bases; unmatched junction nucleotides: 8. The CDR3 nucleotides read TGCAGCGCACAGGGGCGTCCGACGAACACCGGGGAGCTGTTTTTT. The encoded protein is CSAQGRPTNTGELFF.

On this clonotype itself: A junction boundary mismatches the germline segment, possibly from a read error. J is TRBJ2-3 and V is TRBV5-1; possible D gene TRBD2, 6 bases. This CDR3 is 16 amino acids long. In germline, CDR1 is SGHRS, CDR2 YFSETQ. The CDR3 loop reads CTSSRIGGSSSDTQYF. CDR3 nucleotide sequence: TGCACCAGCAGCCGAATCGGAGGGAGTTCATCAGATACGCAGTATTTT.

This clonotype appeared many times. This chain links TRBV19 with TRBJ2-5, with D uncertain. The germline gives CDR1 LNHDA, CDR2 SQIVND (reference sequence). V shed 4 bases and J shed 3 bases, with 12 bases lying between them. This CDR3 region has 14 residues. In DNA, the CDR3 is TGTGCCAGTAGTAAATCAAGGACCGAAGAGACCCAGTACTTC. Translating gives CASSKSRTEETQYF.

Turning to this clonotype: A read error is the likely source, as a far larger clone sits one nucleotide away. Given the absence of the conserved phenylalanine or tryptophan at the CDR3 end, a read error is likely. The chain uses TRBV7-9 and TRBJ2-1, with a weak D call TRBD2 (7 bases). The CDR3 extends over 12 amino acids. Trimming took 4 bases from V and 8 from J, leaving 9 bases between them. Germline loops: CDR1 SEHNR, CDR2 FQNEAQ (reference sequence). CDR3 sequence: CASSSGGDEQFI. The CDR3 DNA is TGTGCCAGCAGCTCGGGGGGCGATGAGCAGTTCATC.

This clonotype was seen repeatedly, ten times or more. The chain is built from TRBV7-9 and TRBJ2-7; the match to TRBD2 covers 9 bases. The CDR3 runs to 13 residues. Germline CDR1 SEHNR, CDR2 FQNEAQ (reference sequence). The V segment lost 4 bases and the J segment 3 bases; nucleotides outside the gene matches: 1. As DNA, the CDR3 is TGTGCCAGCAGCTCGACTAGCGGCTACGAGCAGTACTTC. It translates to CASSSTSGYEQYF.

This clonotype appeared a few times. DNA of the CDR3: TGTGCCAGCAGTGAAAGGATTAGCAATCAGCCCCAGCATTTT. It specifies CASSERISNQPQHF. This sequence joins TRBV2 and TRBJ1-5; no firm D call. This CDR3 comprises 14 residues. The germline CDR1 and CDR2 sequences are SNHLY and FYNNEI. The V end was cut by 2 bases, the J end by 0 bases, with 5 bases between.

This clonotype appeared many times. The chain is built from TRBV5-1 and TRBJ2-7; TRBD1 agrees at 7 bases. CDR3 length: 13 amino acids. Germline V gene data show CDR1 as SGHRS and CDR2 as YFSETQ. J gave up 5 bases and V 6 bases, and 8 bases lay outside the gene matches. The CDR3 region has the DNA TGCGCCAGCACCCAGACAGGGTCCCACGAGCAGTACTTC. Amino acid sequence: CASTQTGSHEQYF.

Points on this clonotype: At one boundary the junction diverges from the germline segment, which might be a read error. The chain employs TRBV28 and TRBJ1-1; tentatively, D is TRBD1 (5 bases). CDR3 length equals 15 residues. The V gene's germline CDR1 is MDHEN and CDR2 SYDVKM. The CDR3 here is CVSSLGLGDYTEAFF. The CDR3 nucleotides read TGTGTCAGCAGTTTAGGGTTAGGGGATTACACTGAAGCTTTCTTT.

This clonotype was seen many times. This chain joins TRBV10-3 and TRBJ1-5, with 7 bases identical to TRBD1. The CDR3 is made up of 16 amino acids. Germline-derived CDR1 and CDR2 are ENHRY and SYGVKD. The V and J ends lost 5 bases and 1 base, in that order; junction bases with no gene match: 8. The CDR3, as DNA: TGTGCCATCAGTCCGGGACAGACGAGGAGCAATCAGCCCCAGCATTTT. Protein sequence: CAISPGQTRSNQPQHF.

This clonotype has a count of ten or more. The chain employs TRBV7-9 and TRBJ2-1; 9 positions match TRBD2. The junction had 15 bases not matched to a gene; V was cut back by 4 bases and J by 8 bases. Germline CDR1 SEHNR, CDR2 FQNEAQ (reference sequence). This CDR3 has 17 amino acids. CDR3 loop: CASSSPHIAGEHDEQFF. CDR3 bases: TGTGCCAGCAGCTCCCCTCACATAGCGGGAGAACACGATGAGCAGTTCTTC.

This clonotype was seen many times. The chain is built from TRBV30 and TRBJ2-7; TRBD2 is a possible D gene (6 bases). Germline lookup yields CDR1 GTSNPN and CDR2 SVGIG (reference sequence). Trimming removed 7 bases from V and 2 bases from J, with 12 bases in between. This CDR3 comprises 12 residues. The CDR3 loop reads CAYGGSTYEQYF. For the CDR3, the DNA is TGTGCCTACGGGGGTTCCACCTACGAGCAGTACTTC.